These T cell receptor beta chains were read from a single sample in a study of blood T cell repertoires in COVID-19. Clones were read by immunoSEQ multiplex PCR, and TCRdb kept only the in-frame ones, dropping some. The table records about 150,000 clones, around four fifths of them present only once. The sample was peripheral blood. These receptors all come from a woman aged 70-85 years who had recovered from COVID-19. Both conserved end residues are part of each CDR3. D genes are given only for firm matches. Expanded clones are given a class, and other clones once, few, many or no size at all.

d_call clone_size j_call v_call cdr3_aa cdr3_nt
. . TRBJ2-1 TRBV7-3 CASSGGSNEQFF TGTGCCAGCAGCGGCGGTAGTAATGAGCAGTTCTTC
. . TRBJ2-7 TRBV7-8 CASSSRRVRGTYEQYF TGTGCCAGCAGCTCCAGGAGGGTGCGCGGTACCTACGAGCAGTACTTC
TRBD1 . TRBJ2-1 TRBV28 CASSSWAQGVSYNEQFF TGTGCCAGCAGTTCCTGGGCCCAGGGGGTCTCCTACAATGAGCAGTTCTTC
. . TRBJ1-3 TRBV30 CAWSVFGRNSGNTIYF TGTGCCTGGAGTGTATTCGGCAGGAACTCTGGAAACACCATATATTTT
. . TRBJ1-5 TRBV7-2 CASSSQDRNSNQPQHF TGTGCCAGCAGCTCCCAGGACAGAAATAGCAATCAGCCCCAGCATTTT
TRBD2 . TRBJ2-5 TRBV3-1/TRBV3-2 CASSPRGGRGTQYF TGTGCCAGCAGCCCCCGCGGGGGACGGGGGACCCAGTACTTC
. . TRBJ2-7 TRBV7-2 CASSGRTLFEQYF TGTGCCAGCAGCGGCCGGACACTTTTCGAGCAGTACTTC
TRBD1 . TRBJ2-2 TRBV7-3 CASSSGTGEILNSGELFF TGTGCCAGCAGCTCCGGGACAGGGGAAATCCTGAACTCCGGGGAGCTGTTTTTT
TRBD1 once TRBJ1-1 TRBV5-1 CASSQGTGETEAFF TGCGCCAGCAGCCAGGGGACAGGGGAGACTGAAGCTTTCTTT
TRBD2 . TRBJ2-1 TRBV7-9 CASSLLAGGPHEQFF TGTGCCAGCAGCTTACTAGCGGGGGGGCCCCATGAGCAGTTCTTC
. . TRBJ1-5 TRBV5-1 CASSLDDSRGNQPQHF TGCGCCAGCAGCTTGGACGACTCCCGGGGCAATCAGCCCCAGCATTTT
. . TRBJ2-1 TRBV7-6 CASSYEGEQFF TGTGCCAGCAGCTATGAGGGTGAGCAGTTCTTC
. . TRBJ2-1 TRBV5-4 CASSQSGGALGEQFF TGTGCCAGCAGCCAGTCTGGGGGGGCCTTGGGGGAGCAGTTCTTC
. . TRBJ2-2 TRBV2 CASSGGSSVNQRLFF TGTGCCAGCAGCGGAGGGAGCTCGGTTAATCAAAGGCTGTTTTTT
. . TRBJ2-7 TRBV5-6 CASAPGGGSYSYEQYF TGTGCCAGCGCCCCCGGGGGTGGCTCTTACTCCTACGAGCAGTACTTC
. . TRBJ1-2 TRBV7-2 CASSYGTVYGYTF TGTGCCAGCAGCTACGGGACTGTCTATGGCTACACCTTC
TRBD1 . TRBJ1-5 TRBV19 CASSRWGQTSQPQHF TGTGCCAGTAGTAGATGGGGACAGACGAGTCAGCCCCAGCATTTT
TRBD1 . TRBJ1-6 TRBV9 CASSSQGGNSPLHF TGTGCCAGCAGCTCGCAGGGGGGTAATTCACCCCTCCACTTT
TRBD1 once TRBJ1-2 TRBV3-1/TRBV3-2 CASSQDPLWDRAYGYTF TGTGCCAGCAGCCAAGACCCATTATGGGACAGGGCCTATGGCTACACCTTC
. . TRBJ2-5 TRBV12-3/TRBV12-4 CASSLGSGETQYF TGTGCCAGCAGTTTGGGTAGCGGAGAGACCCAGTACTTC
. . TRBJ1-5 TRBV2 CASSYVSGTPYSNQPQHF TGTGCCAGCAGTTATGTTTCCGGGACACCCTATAGCAATCAGCCCCAGCATTTT
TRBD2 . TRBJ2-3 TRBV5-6 CASSLVVLAGSTDTQYF TGTGCCAGCAGCTTGGTGGTACTAGCGGGGAGCACAGATACGCAGTATTTT
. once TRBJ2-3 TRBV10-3 CAISGSRPTDTQYF TGTGCCATCAGTGGGTCGCGGCCCACAGATACGCAGTATTTT
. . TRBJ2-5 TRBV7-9 CASSPGGGFGETQYF TGTGCCAGCAGCCCGGGTGGGGGCTTCGGAGAGACCCAGTACTTC
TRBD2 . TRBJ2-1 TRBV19 CASSGYSGGPNEQFF TGTGCCAGTAGTGGTTACAGCGGGGGCCCCAATGAGCAGTTCTTC
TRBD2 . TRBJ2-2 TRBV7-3 CASSPAASGVLFF TGTGCCAGCAGCCCGGCGGCTAGCGGGGTGCTGTTTTTT
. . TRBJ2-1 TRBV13 CASSLWQGRNEQFF TGTGCCAGCAGCTTATGGCAGGGTCGGAATGAGCAGTTCTTC
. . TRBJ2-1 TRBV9 CASSIYDSLVYNEQFF TGTGCCAGCAGCATCTACGACAGCCTAGTGTACAATGAGCAGTTCTTC
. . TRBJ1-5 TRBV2 CASRGSDYSNQPQHF TGTGCCAGCAGGGGGTCAGACTATAGCAATCAGCCCCAGCATTTT
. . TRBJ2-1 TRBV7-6 CASSGNRGGNEQFF TGTGCCAGCAGCGGCAACAGGGGGGGCAATGAGCAGTTCTTC
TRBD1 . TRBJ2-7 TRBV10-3 CAITQGAAYEQYF TGTGCCATCACCCAGGGGGCGGCCTACGAGCAGTACTTC
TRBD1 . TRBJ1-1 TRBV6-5 CASTPTGGLAEAFF TGTGCCAGCACCCCGACAGGGGGTCTCGCTGAAGCTTTCTTT
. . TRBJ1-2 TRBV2 CASSYTPAGGYTF TGTGCCAGCAGTTACACCCCGGCGGGTGGCTACACCTTC
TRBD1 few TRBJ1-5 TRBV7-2 CASSVRGRQPQHF TGTGCCAGCAGCGTCAGGGGGCGGCAGCCCCAGCATTTT
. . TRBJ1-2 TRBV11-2 CASSPSGFYGYTF TGTGCCAGCAGCCCCTCGGGGTTCTATGGCTACACCTTC
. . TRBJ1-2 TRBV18 CASSANRDNYGYTF TGTGCCAGCTCGGCTAACAGGGATAACTATGGCTACACCTTC
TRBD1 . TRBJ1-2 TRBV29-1 CSVEDPWQGDGYTF TGCAGCGTTGAAGATCCATGGCAGGGGGATGGCTACACCTTC
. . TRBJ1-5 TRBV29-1 CSVIGQPNQPQHF TGCAGCGTAATAGGACAGCCTAATCAGCCCCAGCATTTT
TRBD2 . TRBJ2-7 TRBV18 CASSPRLAGGPHEQYF TGTGCCAGCTCACCACGGCTAGCGGGGGGGCCCCACGAGCAGTACTTC
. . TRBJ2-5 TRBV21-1 CASSKEAPLQETQYF TGTGCCAGCAGCAAAGAAGCGCCACTCCAAGAGACCCAGTACTTC
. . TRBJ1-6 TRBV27 CASKVGGLGSPLHF TGTGCCAGCAAGGTGGGGGGGCTGGGTTCACCCCTCCACTTT
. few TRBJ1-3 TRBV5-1 CASSSGDASGNTIYF TGCGCCAGCAGCTCCGGGGATGCCTCTGGAAACACCATATATTTT
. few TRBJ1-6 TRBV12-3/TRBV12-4 CASSLERGSPLHF TGTGCCAGCAGTTTAGAGCGGGGTTCACCCCTCCACTTT
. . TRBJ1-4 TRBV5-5 CASNPPGHLREKLFF TGTGCCAGCAACCCTCCGGGACACCTCAGGGAAAAACTGTTTTTT
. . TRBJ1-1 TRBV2 CASSERTGRAFF TGTGCCAGCAGTGAAAGGACGGGAAGAGCTTTCTTT